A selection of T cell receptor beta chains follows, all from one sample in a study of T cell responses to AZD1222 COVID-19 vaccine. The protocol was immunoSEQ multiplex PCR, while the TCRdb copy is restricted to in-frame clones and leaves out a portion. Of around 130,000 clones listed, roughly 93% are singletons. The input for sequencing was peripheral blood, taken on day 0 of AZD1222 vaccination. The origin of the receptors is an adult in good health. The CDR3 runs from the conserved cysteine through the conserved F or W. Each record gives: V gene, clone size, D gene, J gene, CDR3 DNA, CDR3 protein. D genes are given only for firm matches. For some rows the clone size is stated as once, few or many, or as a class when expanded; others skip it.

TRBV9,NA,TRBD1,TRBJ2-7,TGTGCCAGCAGCGCCGGACAGGGGGTCTACGAGCAGTACTTC,CASSAGQGVYEQYF
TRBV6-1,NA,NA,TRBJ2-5,TGTGCCAGCAGTGACCTGCCAGGAAGGGGAGAGACCCAGTACTTC,CASSDLPGRGETQYF
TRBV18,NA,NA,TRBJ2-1,TGTGCCAGCTCACCCGACAGCTACAATGAGCAGTTCTTC,CASSPDSYNEQFF
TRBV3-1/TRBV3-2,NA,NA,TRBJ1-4,TGTGCCAGCAGCCAGGCCCCCTGGGACACTACCCGTAGGACTAATGAAAAACTGTTTTTT,CASSQAPWDTTRRTNEKLFF
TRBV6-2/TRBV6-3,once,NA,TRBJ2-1,TGTGCCAGCAGTTACTCGGCCGGGGGGCAGTTCTTC,CASSYSAGGQFF
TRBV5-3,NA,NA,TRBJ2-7,TGTGCCAGAAGCTTGAGGAAAGAGCAGTACTTC,CARSLRKEQYF
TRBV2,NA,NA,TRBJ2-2,TGTGCCAGCTACACAGGGTACACCGGGGAGCTGTTTTTT,CASYTGYTGELFF
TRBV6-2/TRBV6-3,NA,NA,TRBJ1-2,TGTGCCAGCAGTCTGGGACTGGCCCTATATGGCTACACCTTC,CASSLGLALYGYTF
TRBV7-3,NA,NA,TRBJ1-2,TGTGCCAGCAGCCCACAAGGGGGGAGTAACTATGGCTACACCTTC,CASSPQGGSNYGYTF
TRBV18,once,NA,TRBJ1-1,TGTGCCAGCTCACCGGGGGAAAACACTGAAGCTTTCTTT,CASSPGENTEAFF
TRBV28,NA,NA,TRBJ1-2,TGTGCCAGCACTTTGGGTGGGGGAAATGGCTACACCTTC,CASTLGGGNGYTF
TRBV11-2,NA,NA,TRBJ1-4,TGTGCCAGCAGCGAAAGGGAAAAACTGTTTTTT,CASSEREKLFF
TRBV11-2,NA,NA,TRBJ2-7,TGTGCCAGCAGCTTAGGGGGTAGGGCTAGCCCCATCCACTACGAGCAGTACTTC,CASSLGGRASPIHYEQYF
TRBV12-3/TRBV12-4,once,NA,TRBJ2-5,TGTGCCAGCACGACAGGGAGGGAGACCCAGTACTTC,CASTTGRETQYF
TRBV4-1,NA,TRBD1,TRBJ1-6,TGCGCCAGCAGCCAACTTAGGACAGGTCCGTGGTTCCTCCACTTT,CASSQLRTGPWFLHF
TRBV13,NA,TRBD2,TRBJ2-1,TGTGCCAGCAGCTTATTCGGACTAGCGGGTCGAAATGAGCAGTTCTTC,CASSLFGLAGRNEQFF
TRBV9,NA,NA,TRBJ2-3,TGTGCCAGCAGCGTAGGAGCTTTCACAGATACGCAGTATTTT,CASSVGAFTDTQYF
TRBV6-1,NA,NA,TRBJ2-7,TGTGCCAGCAGTGAATGGGGTACAGGGACCTACGAGCAGTACTTC,CASSEWGTGTYEQYF
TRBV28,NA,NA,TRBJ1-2,TGTGCCAGCAGTTTAGGGCAGACGGCCTATGGCTACACCTTC,CASSLGQTAYGYTF
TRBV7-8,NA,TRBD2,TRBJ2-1,TGTGCCAGCACCCCCAAGCGGGATCGCCACAATGAGCAGTTCTTC,CASTPKRDRHNEQFF
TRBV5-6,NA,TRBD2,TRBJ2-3,TGTGCCAGCAGTCTCACTAGCGGGATCACAGATACGCAGTATTTT,CASSLTSGITDTQYF
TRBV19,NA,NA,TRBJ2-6,TGTGCCAGTATAGGGAGGTCTGGGGCCAACGTCCTGACTTTC,CASIGRSGANVLTF
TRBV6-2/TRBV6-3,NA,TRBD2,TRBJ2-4,TGTGCCAGCAGTTTGGGACTAGCAGCAAACATTCAGTACTTC,CASSLGLAANIQYF
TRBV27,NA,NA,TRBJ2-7,TGTGCCAGCAGCCTAAGATCCGGCGAGCAGTACTTC,CASSLRSGEQYF
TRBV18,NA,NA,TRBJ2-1,TGTGCCAGCTCAGCGACTCTAAGCATCCATGAGCAGTTCTTC,CASSATLSIHEQFF
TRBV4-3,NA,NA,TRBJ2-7,TGCGCCAGCAGCCAAGATAGGGGGGTCGAGCAGTACTTC,CASSQDRGVEQYF
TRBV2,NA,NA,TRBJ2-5,TGTGCCAGCAGGTTAGAGTACCAAGAGACCCAGTACTTC,CASRLEYQETQYF
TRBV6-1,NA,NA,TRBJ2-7,TGTGCCAGCAGTGAAGCGCTCGGGGGTAACTACGAGCAGTACTTC,CASSEALGGNYEQYF
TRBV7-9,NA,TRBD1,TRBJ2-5,TGTGCCAGCAGCCCAACAGGGGGAGAGACCCAGTACTTC,CASSPTGGETQYF
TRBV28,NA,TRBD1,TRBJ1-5,TGTGCCAGCTCGACAGGGTTTGGGCAGCCCCAGCATTTT,CASSTGFGQPQHF
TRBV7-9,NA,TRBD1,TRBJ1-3,TGTGCCAGCAGCCTCAGGGGGACTGGAAACACCATATATTTT,CASSLRGTGNTIYF
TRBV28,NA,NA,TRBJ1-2,TGTGCCAGCAGTTCCGCTCTCCCAAGCGATGGCTACACCTTC,CASSSALPSDGYTF
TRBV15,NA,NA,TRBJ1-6,TGTGCCACCAGCAGAGGTTACCTCGACTCACCCCTCCACTTT,CATSRGYLDSPLHF
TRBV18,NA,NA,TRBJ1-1,TGTGCCAGCTCATTCGGTGGGGACCTTCAAACTGAAGCTTTCTTT,CASSFGGDLQTEAFF
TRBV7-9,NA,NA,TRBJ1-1,TGTGCCAGCAGCCGCCAACAGGGGAACACTGAAGCTTTCTTT,CASSRQQGNTEAFF
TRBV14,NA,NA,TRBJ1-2,TGTGCCAGCACCCCAGCCAGAAAAGGGGGCTACACCTTC,CASTPARKGGYTF
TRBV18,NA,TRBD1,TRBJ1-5,TGTGCCAGCTCCTTTGACAGGGGCAATCAGCCCCAGCATTTT,CASSFDRGNQPQHF
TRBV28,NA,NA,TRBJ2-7,TGTGCCAGCAGCGCTGAATACGAGCAGTACTTC,CASSAEYEQYF
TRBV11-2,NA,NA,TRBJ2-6,TGTGCCAGCAGCTTAGGAGGGGGGGCTGGGGCCAACGTCCTGACTTTC,CASSLGGGAGANVLTF
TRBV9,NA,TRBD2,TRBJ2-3,TGTGCCAGCAGCGTAGGGGCGGGAGGGCCCCCTAGCACAGATACGCAGTATTTT,CASSVGAGGPPSTDTQYF
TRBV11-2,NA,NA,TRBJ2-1,TGTGCCAGCAGCTCCACCAACAATGAGCAGTTCTTC,CASSSTNNEQFF
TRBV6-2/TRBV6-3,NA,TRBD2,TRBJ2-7,TGTGCCAGCAGTTTAACTAGCGGGAGGGCCGACGAGCAGTACTTC,CASSLTSGRADEQYF
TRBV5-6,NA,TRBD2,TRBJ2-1,TGTGCCAGCAGCCGAGTCAGGACTAGCGGGAGCTACAATGAGCAGTTCTTC,CASSRVRTSGSYNEQFF